The rows below give T cell receptor beta chains drawn from one sample of a study of technical replicates of blood from a handful of donors. Libraries were prepared by immunoSEQ multiplex PCR; TCRdb keeps only in-frame clonotypes and omits some of them. This sample has tens of thousands of clones, with 90% to 95% found just once. The source material was T cells isolated from PBMCs. The source of these receptors is a human donor in good health. Both conserved end residues are part of each CDR3. Fields, in order: J gene, V gene, clone size, D gene, CDR3 length, CDR3 protein, CDR3 DNA. D genes are given only for firm matches. Size is stated for part of the rows, as once, few or many counts, or as a class when the clone is expanded.

J gene: TRBJ2-1; V gene: TRBV18; clone size: -; D gene: TRBD2; CDR3 length: 16; CDR3 protein: CASSSDSGRYNNEQFF; CDR3 DNA: TGTGCCAGCTCATCTGATAGCGGGAGGTACAACAATGAGCAGTTCTTC
J gene: TRBJ1-2; V gene: TRBV18; clone size: -; D gene: -; CDR3 length: 12; CDR3 protein: CASSPQGLAYTF; CDR3 DNA: TGTGCCAGCTCACCACAAGGACTTGCCTACACCTTC
J gene: TRBJ2-3; V gene: TRBV25-1; clone size: once; D gene: -; CDR3 length: 14; CDR3 protein: CASSEGAGRDTQYF; CDR3 DNA: TGTGCCAGCAGTGAGGGGGCGGGTAGGGATACGCAGTATTTT
J gene: TRBJ2-7; V gene: TRBV18; clone size: -; D gene: TRBD2; CDR3 length: 14; CDR3 protein: CASSPIAGEAEQYF; CDR3 DNA: TGTGCCAGCTCACCCATAGCGGGAGAAGCGGAGCAGTACTTC
J gene: TRBJ2-1; V gene: TRBV6-5; clone size: -; D gene: TRBD2; CDR3 length: 15; CDR3 protein: CASSPLAGEGNEQFF; CDR3 DNA: TGTGCCAGCAGCCCTCTAGCGGGAGAGGGCAATGAGCAGTTCTTC
J gene: TRBJ2-7; V gene: TRBV23-1; clone size: -; D gene: TRBD1; CDR3 length: 13; CDR3 protein: CAAGQAFTYEQYF; CDR3 DNA: TGCGCCGCCGGACAGGCATTCACCTACGAGCAGTACTTC
J gene: TRBJ2-3; V gene: TRBV19; clone size: -; D gene: TRBD1; CDR3 length: 15; CDR3 protein: CASSDGDRVTDTQYF; CDR3 DNA: TGTGCCAGTAGTGACGGGGACAGGGTCACAGATACGCAGTATTTT
J gene: TRBJ2-7; V gene: TRBV29-1; clone size: once; D gene: TRBD1; CDR3 length: 12; CDR3 protein: CSAAGTAYEQYF; CDR3 DNA: TGCAGCGCCGCTGGGACAGCCTACGAGCAGTACTTC
J gene: TRBJ1-2; V gene: TRBV2; clone size: -; D gene: -; CDR3 length: 13; CDR3 protein: CASSLRQVYGYTF; CDR3 DNA: TGTGCCAGCAGTCTACGTCAAGTCTATGGCTACACCTTC
J gene: TRBJ2-2; V gene: TRBV19; clone size: -; D gene: TRBD1; CDR3 length: 13; CDR3 protein: CASSADRGRELFF; CDR3 DNA: TGTGCCAGTAGTGCCGACAGGGGACGGGAGCTGTTTTTT
J gene: TRBJ2-3; V gene: TRBV6-1; clone size: -; D gene: TRBD2; CDR3 length: 16; CDR3 protein: CASSEYPAGGADTQYF; CDR3 DNA: TGTGCCAGCAGTGAATATCCGGCGGGAGGGGCAGATACGCAGTATTTT
J gene: TRBJ2-7; V gene: TRBV4-2; clone size: -; D gene: -; CDR3 length: 15; CDR3 protein: CASSQVYRGKDEQYF; CDR3 DNA: TGTGCCAGCAGCCAAGTTTATAGGGGAAAGGACGAGCAGTACTTC
J gene: TRBJ1-2; V gene: TRBV28; clone size: -; D gene: TRBD1; CDR3 length: 14; CDR3 protein: CASRLRDRRYGYTF; CDR3 DNA: TGTGCCAGCAGGCTCCGGGACAGGAGATATGGCTACACCTTC
J gene: TRBJ2-5; V gene: TRBV7-3; clone size: -; D gene: -; CDR3 length: 15; CDR3 protein: CASSFGGTYQETQYF; CDR3 DNA: TGTGCCAGCAGCTTCGGCGGGACGTACCAAGAGACCCAGTACTTC
J gene: TRBJ2-2; V gene: TRBV19; clone size: -; D gene: TRBD2; CDR3 length: 18; CDR3 protein: CASSTVAGGRSIGGELFF; CDR3 DNA: TGTGCCAGTAGTACAGTAGCGGGAGGTCGGAGTATCGGCGGGGAGCTGTTTTTT
J gene: TRBJ1-5; V gene: TRBV27; clone size: once; D gene: -; CDR3 length: 14; CDR3 protein: CASSLWRENQPQHF; CDR3 DNA: TGTGCCAGCAGTTTATGGAGGGAAAATCAGCCCCAGCATTTT
J gene: TRBJ2-1; V gene: TRBV9; clone size: -; D gene: TRBD2; CDR3 length: 17; CDR3 protein: CASSGQWGTSYFDEQFF; CDR3 DNA: TGTGCCAGCAGCGGGCAATGGGGGACTAGCTACTTTGATGAGCAGTTCTTC
J gene: TRBJ1-1; V gene: TRBV7-9; clone size: -; D gene: TRBD1; CDR3 length: 14; CDR3 protein: CASSLALQGNEAFF; CDR3 DNA: TGTGCCAGCAGCTTAGCGCTACAGGGGAACGAAGCTTTCTTT
J gene: TRBJ2-2; V gene: TRBV7-3; clone size: few; D gene: -; CDR3 length: 14; CDR3 protein: CASSLGRGTGELFF; CDR3 DNA: TGTGCCAGCAGCCTAGGACGGGGTACCGGGGAGCTGTTTTTT
J gene: TRBJ1-2; V gene: TRBV10-3; clone size: -; D gene: -; CDR3 length: 13; CDR3 protein: CASTRDGGYGYTF; CDR3 DNA: TGTGCCTCAACCCGCGACGGGGGCTATGGCTACACCTTC
J gene: TRBJ2-1; V gene: TRBV27; clone size: -; D gene: -; CDR3 length: 13; CDR3 protein: CASSFTRLDEQFF; CDR3 DNA: TGTGCCAGCAGTTTTACTAGACTCGATGAGCAGTTCTTC
J gene: TRBJ1-1; V gene: TRBV7-9; clone size: -; D gene: -; CDR3 length: 16; CDR3 protein: CASSLGSGPGNTEAFF; CDR3 DNA: TGTGCCAGCAGCTTAGGCTCAGGGCCTGGGAACACTGAAGCTTTCTTT
J gene: TRBJ1-5; V gene: TRBV28; clone size: -; D gene: -; CDR3 length: 14; CDR3 protein: CASSFWATNQPQHF; CDR3 DNA: TGTGCCAGCAGTTTTTGGGCCACCAATCAGCCCCAGCATTTT
J gene: TRBJ2-2; V gene: TRBV5-1; clone size: -; D gene: -; CDR3 length: 15; CDR3 protein: CASSNNRANTGELFF; CDR3 DNA: TGCGCCAGCAGTAATAACCGAGCGAACACCGGGGAGCTGTTTTTT
J gene: TRBJ2-7; V gene: TRBV7-6; clone size: -; D gene: -; CDR3 length: 15; CDR3 protein: CASSLVTGVNYEQYF; CDR3 DNA: TGTGCCAGCAGCTTAGTCACAGGAGTCAACTACGAGCAGTACTTC
J gene: TRBJ2-5; V gene: TRBV7-9; clone size: -; D gene: TRBD1; CDR3 length: 14; CDR3 protein: CASSSGTGQETQYF; CDR3 DNA: TGTGCCAGCAGCTCCGGGACAGGGCAAGAGACCCAGTACTTC
J gene: TRBJ1-1; V gene: TRBV7-8; clone size: -; D gene: -; CDR3 length: 14; CDR3 protein: CASSKDTGLAEAFF; CDR3 DNA: TGTGCCAGCAGCAAAGACACAGGGTTAGCTGAAGCTTTCTTT
J gene: TRBJ2-7; V gene: TRBV5-1; clone size: once; D gene: -; CDR3 length: 14; CDR3 protein: CASSPRQAYYEQYF; CDR3 DNA: TGCGCCAGCAGCCCTAGACAGGCCTACTACGAGCAGTACTTC
J gene: TRBJ1-4; V gene: TRBV6-5; clone size: -; D gene: -; CDR3 length: 13; CDR3 protein: CASSRGISERLFF; CDR3 DNA: TGTGCCAGCAGTCGCGGGATATCAGAAAGGCTGTTTTTT
J gene: TRBJ2-7; V gene: TRBV4-1; clone size: -; D gene: -; CDR3 length: 13; CDR3 protein: CASSQAQGYEQYF; CDR3 DNA: TGCGCCAGCAGCCAGGCACAGGGCTACGAGCAGTACTTC
J gene: TRBJ2-5; V gene: TRBV27; clone size: -; D gene: -; CDR3 length: 13; CDR3 protein: CASSPGTKETQYF; CDR3 DNA: TGTGCCAGCAGTCCAGGGACAAAAGAGACCCAGTACTTC
J gene: TRBJ1-3; V gene: TRBV14; clone size: -; D gene: TRBD1; CDR3 length: 14; CDR3 protein: CASSLTGAGNTIYF; CDR3 DNA: TGTGCCAGCAGCCTGACAGGGGCCGGAAACACCATATATTTT
J gene: TRBJ1-3; V gene: TRBV7-6; clone size: -; D gene: -; CDR3 length: 15; CDR3 protein: CASSLDGGNGNTIYF; CDR3 DNA: TGTGCCAGCAGCTTAGATGGGGGCAACGGAAACACCATATATTTT
J gene: TRBJ2-7; V gene: TRBV5-4; clone size: -; D gene: -; CDR3 length: 16; CDR3 protein: CASSLSDAGLSYEQYF; CDR3 DNA: TGTGCCAGCAGCTTGTCCGACGCGGGACTGTCCTACGAGCAGTACTTC
J gene: TRBJ1-5; V gene: TRBV28; clone size: -; D gene: -; CDR3 length: 13; CDR3 protein: CASSLSGNQPQHF; CDR3 DNA: TGTGCCAGCAGTTTATCGGGAAATCAGCCCCAGCATTTT
J gene: TRBJ1-1; V gene: TRBV9; clone size: few; D gene: -; CDR3 length: 14; CDR3 protein: CASSVFSGDTEAFF; CDR3 DNA: TGTGCCAGCAGCGTATTCTCAGGGGACACTGAAGCTTTCTTT
J gene: TRBJ1-5; V gene: TRBV29-1; clone size: once; D gene: -; CDR3 length: 12; CDR3 protein: CSVAQGNQPQHF; CDR3 DNA: TGCAGCGTTGCACAGGGAAATCAGCCCCAGCATTTT